The 10 T cell receptor beta chains presented below share a single source sample, sequenced in a study of PD-1 and CTLA-4 blockade in melanoma. The protocol was immunoSEQ multiplex PCR, while the TCRdb copy is restricted to in-frame clones and leaves out a portion. The data contain 20,000 to 25,000 clones, around 88% of them seen just once; the ten biggest clones take up 7.8%. The material was CD8+ T cells from peripheral blood, obtained before anti-PD-1 treatment. The source of these receptors is a human donor with melanoma.

The genes are TRBV25-1 and TRBJ1-4, with 9 positions matching TRBD1. The germline V gene has CDR1 MGHDK and CDR2 SYGVNS. The CDR3 sequence is 17 residues long. V trimming: 6 bases; J trimming: 7 bases; junction bases outside the gene matches: 15. CDR3 bases: TGTGCCAGCAGCACGGGACAGGGATCGGTTGTCGGTGAAAAACTGTTTTTT. Encoded protein: CASSTGQGSVVGEKLFF.

The chain couples TRBV7-9 to TRBJ1-2, with D tentatively TRBD1 (6 bases). The V gene's germline CDR1 is SEHNR and CDR2 FQNEAQ (reference sequence). V lost 2 bases and J lost 2, with 15 bases in between. The CDR3 is made up of 16 amino acids. CDR3 protein: CASSLTVGGPNYGYTF. The CDR3 DNA follows: TGTGCCAGCAGCTTAACAGTGGGGGGGCCCAACTATGGCTACACCTTC.

V and J are TRBV19 and TRBJ2-1, with 14 bases that match TRBD2. V lost 5 bases, J lost 8 bases, and 5 bases stayed unmatched. The CDR3 runs to 15 residues. Looked up from germline, CDR1 is LNHDA and CDR2 is SQIVND (reference sequence). Here the CDR3 DNA reads TGTGCCAGTAGTTTCCGACTAGCGGGGGGGTATGAGCAGTTCTTC. Translated: CASSFRLAGGYEQFF.

The chain is built from TRBV6-6 and TRBJ2-7; D is uncertain. V was shortened by 6 bases and J by 0 bases, with 3 bases between the two germline ends. Germline-derived CDR1 and CDR2 are MNHNY and SVGAGI (reference sequence). The CDR3 covers 11 residues. This CDR3 reads CASSHSYEQYF. The CDR3, as DNA: TGTGCCAGCAGCCACTCCTACGAGCAGTACTTC.

The chain employs TRBV6-5 and TRBJ2-5; weak D call: TRBD1 (5 bases). Trimming shortened V by 2 bases and J by 1 base, and 11 bases separated the two germline ends. Germline CDR1 reads MNHEY; CDR2 reads SVGAGI. The CDR3 consists of 15 residues. CDR3 nucleotides: TGTGCCAGCAGTTACGGGGCTTCAACCCAAGAGACCCAGTACTTC. Protein product: CASSYGASTQETQYF.

This sequence joins TRBV28 and TRBJ2-5; 14 nucleotides line up with TRBD2. Germline assignment: CDR1 MDHEN and CDR2 SYDVKM. The CDR3 covers 16 residues. V shed 5 bases, J shed 5 bases, and the junction held 7 bases outside the gene matches. The CDR3 loop is CASSLLTSGGAETQYF. CDR3 in DNA: TGTGCCAGCAGTCTCCTGACTAGCGGGGGGGCGGAGACCCAGTACTTC. Combining the CDR3 with reference TRBV28 and TRBJ2-5 gives the whole variable domain DVKVTQSSRYLVKRTGEKVFLECVQDMDHENMFWYRQDPGLGLRLIYFSYDVKMKEKGDIPEGYSVSREKKERFSLILESASTNQTSMYLCASSLLTSGGAETQYFGPGTRLLVL.

A single count supports this clone. The CDR3 region has the DNA TGTGCCAGCAGCTCCAACAGGGTTGATGAAAAACTGTTTTTT. As protein: CASSSNRVDEKLFF. The chain recombines TRBV7-2 with TRBJ1-4, with D possibly matching TRBD1 (6 bases). CDR3 size: 14 residues. Germline values: CDR1 SGHTA, CDR2 FQGNSA. V was trimmed by 4 bases and J by 6 bases, leaving 12 bases between them.

This CDR3 is CASSEAGTGEEKLFF. The CDR3 DNA follows: TGTGCCAGCAGTGAAGCAGGAACAGGGGAGGAAAAACTGTTTTTT. This chain connects TRBV2 to TRBJ1-4, with 7 bases that match TRBD1. This CDR3 contains 15 residues. CDR1 and CDR2 (germline): SNHLY, FYNNEI. V dropped 0 bases and J dropped 8; count of bases not matched to a gene: 6.

The rearrangement links TRBV7-9 to TRBJ2-5, with a weak D call TRBD2 (6 bases). The CDR3 runs to 15 residues. The V gene's germline CDR1 is SEHNR and CDR2 FQNEAQ (reference sequence). Trimming took off 4 bases at V and 1 base at J, with 13 bases between the two ends. The CDR3 sequence: CASSSRGDLQETQYF. The CDR3 DNA follows: TGTGCCAGCAGCTCCCGCGGGGACCTCCAAGAGACCCAGTACTTC.

The rearrangement uses TRBV28 and TRBJ2-5, with 9 bases aligning to TRBD2. CDR3 length: 17 amino acids. Trimming at V came to 3 bases and at J to 4 bases, leaving 12 bases not matched to a gene. Germline V CDR1 and CDR2: MDHEN, SYDVKM. For the CDR3, the DNA is TGTGCCAGCAGTTTTCGGTGGGGCGGGGGGGCCCGAGAGACCCAGTACTTC. Translated: CASSFRWGGGARETQYF.